These T cell receptor beta chains were read from a single sample in a study of neoadjuvant anti-PD-1 for oral cavity cancer. TCRdb keeps only in-frame clones here, not all; method: immunoSEQ multiplex PCR. This table holds some 33,000 clones, about 83% found once. The input for sequencing was PBMCs, taken before nivolumab (anti-PD-1) treatment. The receptors here all came from a person aged 40 to 85 with oral cavity squamous cell carcinoma. Both conserved end residues are part of each CDR3. A D gene is named only where the DNA matches it firmly. Clone size, where shown, is once, few, many, or a class for clones that have expanded.

TRBJ2-5 | TRBV5-1 | TRBD1 | . | CASSLSGTANQETQYF | TGCGCCAGCAGCTTGTCCGGGACAGCGAACCAAGAGACCCAGTACTTC
TRBJ1-1 | TRBV27 | . | . | CASRQGPEAFF | TGTGCCAGCAGACAGGGACCTGAAGCTTTCTTT
TRBJ1-5 | TRBV7-9 | . | . | CASRGGLTSNQPQHF | TGTGCCAGCAGAGGAGGGTTGACGAGCAATCAGCCCCAGCATTTT
TRBJ1-2 | TRBV19 | . | . | CASTSAGAFNYGYTF | TGTGCCAGTACATCGGCGGGCGCCTTTAACTATGGCTACACCTTC
TRBJ1-1 | TRBV7-2 | . | . | CASSPDWGEAFF | TGTGCCAGCAGCCCCGACTGGGGAGAAGCTTTCTTT
TRBJ1-1 | TRBV19 | . | . | CASSIVGDTEAFF | TGTGCCAGTAGTATAGTGGGCGACACTGAAGCTTTCTTT
TRBJ2-2 | TRBV5-1 | . | . | CASSLGRKTHTNTGELFF | TGCGCCAGCAGCTTGGGGCGGAAAACTCACACGAACACCGGGGAGCTGTTTTTT
TRBJ1-1 | TRBV28 | . | . | CASSFPSVGGTMNTEAFF | TGTGCCAGCAGTTTCCCCTCGGTTGGGGGAACCATGAACACTGAAGCTTTCTTT
TRBJ1-2 | TRBV15 | . | . | CATSRDLQAERYTF | TGTGCCACCAGCAGAGATTTACAGGCAGAACGCTACACCTTC
TRBJ1-6 | TRBV19 | TRBD1 | . | CASSTADRENSPLHF | TGTGCCAGTAGTACCGCCGACAGGGAGAATTCACCCCTCCACTTT
TRBJ1-1 | TRBV6-5 | . | . | CASSYGVLTFF | TGTGCCAGCAGTTACGGGGTTTTAACTTTCTTT
TRBJ2-2 | TRBV6-5 | . | . | CASSYKGRPNTGELFF | TGTGCCAGCAGTTACAAGGGACGCCCTAACACCGGGGAGCTGTTTTTT
TRBJ1-2 | TRBV6-1 | . | once | CASSDGRTYGYTF | TGTGCCAGCAGTGACGGACGGACCTATGGCTACACCTTC
TRBJ1-4 | TRBV19 | . | . | CASSIDGTRNEKLFF | TGTGCCAGTAGTATAGATGGGACTCGGAATGAAAAACTGTTTTTT
TRBJ1-3 | TRBV9 | . | . | CASSDRTVAGNTIYF | TGTGCCAGCAGCGACCGGACAGTGGCCGGAAACACCATATATTTT
TRBJ2-7 | TRBV7-9 | TRBD2 | medium-sized | CASSSHGSAGGLYEQYF | TGTGCCAGCAGCTCCCATGGCTCGGCGGGGGGGCTCTACGAGCAGTACTTC
TRBJ1-1 | TRBV5-4 | . | once | CASSLSRLNTEAFF | TGTGCCAGCAGCTTATCCAGGCTGAACACTGAAGCTTTCTTT
TRBJ2-7 | TRBV10-3 | . | . | CAKVGRTDSYEQYF | TGTGCTAAAGTGGGCAGGACTGATTCCTACGAGCAGTACTTC
TRBJ2-2 | TRBV11-3 | . | . | CASSPRRRGPNTGELFF | TGTGCCAGCAGCCCCCGTCGGCGGGGGCCTAACACCGGGGAGCTGTTTTTT
TRBJ1-1 | TRBV10-3 | . | . | CAISPDSLSNTEAFF | TGTGCCATCAGCCCGGACAGTCTCTCGAACACTGAAGCTTTCTTT
TRBJ1-1 | TRBV18 | TRBD1 | . | CASSPLPGQPNTEAFF | TGTGCCAGCTCACCTCTCCCGGGACAGCCGAACACTGAAGCTTTCTTT
TRBJ1-1 | TRBV7-2 | TRBD1 | . | CASSWTGNGDTEAFF | TGTGCCAGCAGCTGGACAGGGAATGGGGACACTGAAGCTTTCTTT
TRBJ1-1 | TRBV21-1 | . | . | CASSKKDRNTEAFF | TGTGCCAGCAGCAAAAAAGACAGGAACACTGAAGCTTTCTTT
TRBJ1-5 | TRBV7-2 | . | . | CASSLDGGQPQHF | TGTGCCAGCAGCTTAGACGGGGGACAGCCCCAGCATTTT
TRBJ2-7 | TRBV7-2 | . | . | CASSRRTSYEQYF | TGTGCCAGCAGTCGCCGGACCTCCTACGAGCAGTACTTC
TRBJ1-2 | TRBV27 | . | once | CASGSHRGGGGYTF | TGTGCCAGCGGTTCCCATCGTGGAGGGGGTGGCTACACCTTC
TRBJ1-4 | TRBV28 | . | . | CASSLHGFNEKLFF | TGTGCCAGCAGTTTGCACGGCTTTAATGAAAAACTGTTTTTT
TRBJ2-5 | TRBV5-6 | . | . | CASRRRGLETQYF | TGTGCCAGCAGACGGAGGGGGCTTGAGACCCAGTACTTC
TRBJ2-3 | TRBV7-7 | . | . | CASSLDGGSTDTQYF | TGTGCCAGCAGCTTAGACGGGGGCAGCACAGATACGCAGTATTTT
TRBJ1-2 | TRBV7-2 | TRBD1 | few | CASSPPGQHVYGYTF | TGTGCCAGCAGCCCGCCGGGACAGCACGTCTATGGCTACACCTTC
TRBJ1-3 | TRBV6-5 | TRBD1 | . | CASSYPGQVAGNTIYF | TGTGCCAGCAGTTATCCGGGACAGGTGGCTGGAAACACCATATATTTT
TRBJ2-2 | TRBV9 | . | . | CASSVGQVNTGELFF | TGTGCCAGCAGCGTAGGACAGGTCAACACCGGGGAGCTGTTTTTT
TRBJ1-2 | TRBV2 | . | . | CASTTGPGYTF | TGTGCCAGCACCACCGGGCCTGGCTACACCTTC
TRBJ1-1 | TRBV5-1 | . | . | CASSLYPLAGPNTEAFF | TGCGCCAGCAGCTTGTACCCGCTAGCGGGACCCAACACTGAAGCTTTCTTT
TRBJ2-1 | TRBV2 | TRBD2 | . | CASSEVAGGEQFF | TGTGCCAGCAGTGAAGTCGCGGGGGGGGAGCAGTTCTTC
TRBJ2-4 | TRBV5-4 | . | . | CASSGGAGRDIQYF | TGTGCCAGTTCGGGCGGGGCAGGGCGAGACATTCAGTACTTC
TRBJ1-3 | TRBV10-2 | . | . | CASSESSYSGNTIYF | TGCGCCAGCAGTGAGTCGAGTTACTCTGGAAACACCATATATTTT
TRBJ2-7 | TRBV11-2 | TRBD2 | . | CASSEGLAGAYEQYF | TGTGCCAGCAGCGAGGGGCTAGCGGGGGCCTACGAGCAGTACTTC
TRBJ2-2 | TRBV28 | TRBD2 | . | CASRGGGLTGELFF | TGTGCCAGCAGGGGCGGGGGGCTGACCGGGGAGCTGTTTTTT
TRBJ2-5 | TRBV2 | TRBD1 | . | CASSEHLRQGKETQYF | TGTGCCAGCAGTGAACACCTACGACAGGGGAAGGAGACCCAGTACTTC
TRBJ2-6 | TRBV5-1 | TRBD1 | . | CASSLTGVFSGANVLTF | TGCGCCAGCAGCTTGACAGGGGTCTTCTCTGGGGCCAACGTCCTGACTTTC
TRBJ2-2 | TRBV5-1 | . | . | CASSGTGGGPGELFF | TGCGCCAGCAGCGGTACTGGAGGGGGCCCCGGGGAGCTGTTTTTT
TRBJ2-7 | TRBV7-8 | TRBD2 | . | CASSYVGGGPLYEQYF | TGTGCCAGCAGTTATGTAGGCGGGGGGCCTCTCTACGAGCAGTACTTC
TRBJ2-7 | TRBV4-3 | TRBD1 | once | CASSQGAWDRDEQYF | TGCGCCAGCAGCCAAGGCGCATGGGACAGGGACGAGCAGTACTTC
TRBJ1-1 | TRBV11-3 | . | . | CASSLFQETEAFF | TGTGCCAGCAGCCTATTCCAGGAGACTGAAGCTTTCTTT
TRBJ2-5 | TRBV7-2 | . | . | CASSLNRQETQYF | TGTGCCAGCAGCTTAAACCGACAAGAGACCCAGTACTTC